The 31 T cell receptor beta chains below all came from one sample that was sequenced in a study of spatial heterogeneity in lung cancer. From the 5' RACE reads, TCRdb called clonotypes with MiXCR, one entry per CDR3 protein. The sample consists of 3,100 or so distinct CDR3 sequences, about 7% of them appearing once. Time point denoted: sample taken at primary tumor resection. The input for sequencing was normal lung tissue next to the tumor, taken at surgery. The receptors come from a male donor with early-stage non-small cell lung cancer.

The chain is built from TRBV9 and TRBJ2-5, with 7 bases aligning to TRBD2. Looked up from germline, CDR1 is SGDLS and CDR2 is YYNGEE. The V and J ends lost 4 bases and 5 bases, in that order; junction bases with no gene match: 11. The CDR3 is 15 residues long. The CDR3 DNA reads TGTGCCAGCAGCCTGGAGGGAGCGGGGAAGGAGACCCAGTACTTC. As protein: CASSLEGAGKETQYF.

This clonotype is medium-sized by share. This chain uses TRBV12-3 or TRBV12-4 with TRBJ2-1; D is unresolved. CDR3 size: 11 residues. The ends were cut back, 1 base at V and 10 bases at J, with 5 bases in the middle. The CDR3 loop reads CASSLGYEQFF. The CDR3 bases are TGTGCCAGCAGTTTAGGGTACGAGCAGTTCTTC.

Sample share makes this clonotype large. V is TRBV6-2 or TRBV6-3 and J is TRBJ2-7, with 7 bases aligning to TRBD1. The CDR3 is 12 amino acids. After removal of 10 bases from V and 5 bases from J, the junction contained 8 bases not matched to a gene. Germline V gene sequence: CDR1 MNHEY, CDR2 SVGEGT. CDR3 in amino acids: CATQGDEDEQYF. CDR3 nucleotide sequence: TGTGCCACCCAGGGGGACGAGGACGAGCAGTACTTC.

By sample fraction, this clonotype is medium-sized. J is TRBJ1-5 and V is TRBV19; tentative D call: TRBD1 (5 bases). The V gene lost 2 bases and the J gene lost 5 bases, with 16 bases spanning the gap. CDR3 size: 16 residues. CDR1 LNHDA and CDR2 SQIVND come from the germline V gene (reference sequence). The CDR3 here is CASSILGTGRDQPQHF. The CDR3 region has the DNA TGTGCCAGTAGTATATTGGGAACAGGCAGGGATCAGCCCCAGCATTTT.

The chain combines TRBV28 with TRBJ1-6; D is unresolved. This CDR3 spans 19 amino acids. The V gene's germline CDR1 is MDHEN and CDR2 SYDVKM. The ends were cut back, 2 bases at V and 0 bases at J, with 17 bases in the middle. The CDR3 bases are TGTGCCAGCAGTTTAACCGGGCCGCAGACAAGCTCCTATAATTCACCCCTCCACTTT. Its translation: CASSLTGPQTSSYNSPLHF.

By sample fraction, this clonotype is medium-sized. This sequence joins TRBV11-1 and TRBJ2-3; 7 nucleotides line up with TRBD2. The CDR3 runs to 15 residues. V dropped 5 bases and J dropped 3; count of bases not matched to a gene: 8. Germline-derived CDR1 and CDR2 are SGHAT and FQDESV (reference sequence). CDR3 nucleotide sequence: TGTGCCAGCAGCCCCCGCGGGGGAGGGACAGATACGCAGTATTTT. It encodes CASSPRGGGTDTQYF.

By share of the sample, this clonotype is medium-sized (0.01 to 0.1%). This chain connects TRBV28 to TRBJ2-2; D ambiguous. Germline CDR1 MDHEN, CDR2 SYDVKM. The CDR3 is 13 residues long. V dropped 6 bases and J dropped 4 bases, with 9 bases sitting between them. The CDR3 reads CASREGLTGELFF. The CDR3 nucleotides are TGTGCCAGCAGAGAAGGCCTCACCGGGGAGCTGTTTTTT. Using reference TRBV28 and TRBJ2-2 for the parts outside the CDR3, the full variable domain is DVKVTQSSRYLVKRTGEKVFLECVQDMDHENMFWYRQDPGLGLRLIYFSYDVKMKEKGDIPEGYSVSREKKERFSLILESASTNQTSMYLCASREGLTGELFFGEGSRLTVL.

Within the sample, this clonotype is large. The chain carries TRBV5-4 and TRBJ2-3, with 7 bases that match TRBD1. V gave up 1 base and J gave up 2 bases; unmatched junction bases: 4. CDR1 is SGHNT, CDR2 YYREEE, per germline (reference sequence). The CDR3 totals 15 residues. In DNA form, the CDR3 reads TGTGCCAGCAGCTTGACAGGGGTTCTCACAGATACGCAGTATTTT. As protein: CASSLTGVLTDTQYF.

This clonotype was counted many times. The chain links TRBV11-1 to TRBJ2-7; 7 nucleotides match TRBD1. Germline V gene lookup returns CDR1 SGHAT and CDR2 FQDESV (reference sequence). CDR3 size: 15 residues. The trim removed 5 bases at V and 1 base at J, leaving 8 bases unmatched. This chain's CDR3 is CASSRQGGGSYEQYF. The CDR3 nucleotides are TGTGCCAGCAGCCGCCAAGGGGGCGGATCCTACGAGCAGTACTTC.

This clonotype is judged medium-sized. The J gene is TRBJ2-5, the V gene TRBV29-1; a weak D match, TRBD2 (6 bases). Germline CDR1 is SQVTM and CDR2 is ANQGSEA. This CDR3 comprises 13 residues. Trimming removed 4 bases at V and 7 bases at J, with 16 bases between. The CDR3: CSVGDPGVGTQYF. The CDR3 nucleotides are TGCAGCGTTGGAGACCCGGGGGTTGGGACCCAGTACTTC.

This clonotype appeared a few times. The chain couples TRBV10-3 to TRBJ2-1, with a possible D match to TRBD2 (6 bases). The CDR3 is 13 amino acids. V shed 6 bases and J shed 4 bases, with 10 bases lying between them. Germline V lookup: CDR1 ENHRY, CDR2 SYGVKD. The CDR3: CAIRTTSYNEQFF. CDR3 sequence (DNA): TGTGCCATCAGGACGACTAGTTACAATGAGCAGTTCTTC.

Within the sample, this clonotype is large. This chain uses TRBV10-3 with TRBJ2-2; D remains ambiguous. This CDR3 comprises 15 residues. From germline, CDR1 is ENHRY and CDR2 SYGVKD. Trimming shortened V by 0 bases and J by 4 bases, and 9 bases separated the two germline ends. CDR3 in DNA: TGTGCCATCAGTGAGTCAGCTACCGTCACCGGGGAGCTGTTTTTT. Its protein product is CAISESATVTGELFF.

This clonotype is medium-sized (0.01 to 0.1%) in the sample. The chain has TRBV11-2 and TRBJ2-7; 7 nucleotides agree with TRBD2. CDR3 length: 15 amino acids. The germline CDR1 and CDR2 sequences are SGHAT and FQNNGV. J lost 2 bases, V lost 0 bases, and 4 bases had no gene match. The CDR3 region is CASSLDGLVPYEQYF. The CDR3 nucleotides are TGTGCCAGCAGCTTAGATGGACTAGTCCCCTACGAGCAGTACTTC.

This clonotype counts as medium-sized. V is TRBV7-8 and J is TRBJ2-7; 7 bases agree with TRBD1. V shed 1 base and J 2 bases; nucleotides not matched to a gene: 2. Germline loops: CDR1 SGHVS, CDR2 FQNEAQ. CDR3 size: 14 residues. The CDR3 region has the DNA TGTGCCAGCAGCTTAGACAGGGGAGCCTACGAGCAGTACTTC. This encodes CASSLDRGAYEQYF.

This clonotype is classed as medium-sized. The rearrangement uses TRBV6-2 or TRBV6-3 and TRBJ2-6, with D unresolved. The V gene lost 6 bases and the J gene lost 4 bases, with 13 bases spanning the gap. The CDR3 sequence is 15 residues long. Germline lookup yields CDR1 MNHEY and CDR2 SVGEGT. Here the CDR3 reads CASRVKGSGANVLTF. CDR3 sequence (DNA): TGTGCCAGCAGGGTCAAAGGGTCCGGGGCCAACGTCCTGACTTTC.

This clonotype ranks as medium-sized (0.01 to 0.1%). The chain employs TRBV7-8 and TRBJ2-5; 7 bases are a match to TRBD1. This CDR3 is 15 amino acids long. Trimming at V came to 2 bases and at J to 5 bases, leaving 8 bases not matched to a gene. Looked up from germline, CDR1 is SGHVS and CDR2 is FQNEAQ. The CDR3 spells CASSLFNRGQETQYF. DNA of the CDR3: TGTGCCAGCAGCTTATTTAATAGGGGGCAGGAGACCCAGTACTTC.

This clonotype qualifies as large (0.1 to 1%). The chain combines TRBV11-2 with TRBJ2-7; no definite D call. Between the trimmed V and J ends, which lost 5 bases and 7 bases, there was a span of 12 bases. Germline V gene data show CDR1 as SGHAT and CDR2 as FQNNGV. CDR3 length: 12 amino acids. CDR3 DNA sequence: TGTGCCAGCAGCCCTAGACTGCGGGAGCAGTACTTC. It yields the protein CASSPRLREQYF. Full variable domain (missing parts from reference TRBV11-2 and TRBJ2-7): EAGVAQSPRYKIIEKRQSVAFWCNPISGHATLYWYQQILGQGPKLLIQFQNNGVVDDSQLPKDRFSAERLKGVDSTLKIQPAKLEDSAVYLCASSPRLREQYFGPGTRLTVT.

This clonotype is large within its sample. CDR3 nucleotides: TGTGCCAGCAGCTTCCCCAGCGGCTATGGCTACACCTTC. It is translated as CASSFPSGYGYTF. This chain connects TRBV11-1 to TRBJ1-2; D not certain. This CDR3 contains 13 residues. The germline V and J ends were trimmed by 3 bases and 4 bases, with 9 bases remaining between them. CDR1 SGHAT and CDR2 FQDESV come from the germline V gene (reference sequence). The full variable domain, completed using reference TRBV11-1 and TRBJ1-2, is EAEVAQSPRYKITEKSQAVAFWCDPISGHATLYWYRQILGQGPELLVQFQDESVVDDSQLPKDRFSAERLKGVDSTLKIQPAELGDSAMYLCASSFPSGYGYTFGSGTRLTVV.

Relative to its sample, this clonotype is medium-sized (0.01 to 0.1%). The genes are TRBV6-2 or TRBV6-3 and TRBJ2-6; D may match TRBD1 or TRBD2 (5 bases each). Trimming pared 2 bases from V and 3 bases from J, leaving 5 bases between. The CDR3 has 14 residues. Germline V gene sequence: CDR1 MNHEY, CDR2 SVGEGT. The CDR3 DNA sequence: TGTGCCAGCAGTTACGGGGGTGGGGCCAACGTCCTGACTTTC. It specifies CASSYGGGANVLTF.

Within the sample, this clonotype is medium-sized (0.01 to 0.1%). The genes are TRBV29-1 and TRBJ2-2; D may be TRBD2 (6 bases). Germline V gives CDR1 SQVTM, CDR2 ANQGSEA. This CDR3 is 14 amino acids long. The V end was cut by 5 bases, the J end by 4 bases, with 14 bases between. The CDR3 sequence is CSVNTGVSTGELFF. The DNA of the CDR3 is TGCAGCGTTAATACGGGAGTCTCCACCGGGGAGCTGTTTTTT.

A word on this clonotype: This clone may be a read error of a much larger clone one base away. The genes are TRBV12-3 or TRBV12-4 and TRBJ1-1; possible D gene TRBD1, 5 bases. The CDR3 spans 14 residues. Trimming removed 5 bases from V and 1 base from J, with 11 bases in between. CDR3 region: CASSHGGPNTEAFF. The CDR3 DNA reads as TGTGCCAGCAGTCACGGGGGACCGAACACTGAAGCTTTCTTT.

This clonotype was found many times. The rearrangement uses TRBV16 and TRBJ1-6; the D gene is possibly TRBD1 (5 bases). Trimming took off 0 bases at V and 7 bases at J, with 13 bases between the two ends. CDR1 and CDR2 (germline): KGHSY, FQNENV. The CDR3 has 16 amino acids. CDR3 nucleotide sequence: TGTGCCAGCAGCCAATCTCGGGCAGGGCGCAATTCACCCCTCCACTTT. The encoded protein is CASSQSRAGRNSPLHF.

By proportion, this clonotype is medium-sized (0.01 to 0.1%). V gene TRBV9 combines with J gene TRBJ2-5, with D unresolved. Germline-derived CDR1 and CDR2 are SGDLS and YYNGEE. CDR3 length equals 14 residues. V was pared by 0 bases and J by 4 bases, with 10 bases between. CDR3 coding DNA: TGTGCCAGCAGCGTAGGTCCAATGGCAGAGACCCAGTACTTC. Protein product: CASSVGPMAETQYF.

This clonotype was seen at least ten times. The V gene is TRBV21-1, the J gene TRBJ2-3. TRBV21-1 is a pseudogene segment. The CDR3 consists of 8 residues. The CDR3 reads CAIRRQYF. CDR3 bases: TGTGCCATCAGGAGGCAGTATTTT.

This clonotype was seen repeatedly, ten times or more. V usage is TRBV4-3 and J usage is TRBJ2-7; D is unresolved. The V gene lost 0 bases and the J gene lost 4 bases, with 7 bases spanning the gap. The germline gives CDR1 LGHNA, CDR2 YSLEER. The CDR3 contains 13 residues. In nucleotides, the CDR3 is TGCGCCAGCAGCCAAGATCTGAAATACGAGCAGTACTTC. Amino acid sequence: CASSQDLKYEQYF.

By proportion, this clonotype is medium-sized. The rearrangement joins TRBV7-2 to TRBJ2-2, with D unresolved. The CDR3 totals 14 residues. V lost 3 bases, J lost 1 base, and 6 bases lay in between. Germline V lookup: CDR1 SGHTA, CDR2 FQGNSA. The chain's CDR3 is CASSFVGNTGELFF. In nucleotides, the CDR3 is TGTGCCAGCAGCTTTGTTGGGAACACCGGGGAGCTGTTTTTT.

This clonotype was seen repeatedly, ten times or more. This may come from a read error, since a much larger clone is one base off. V is TRBV7-9 and J is TRBJ2-5, with TRBD1 matching 7 bases. Germline loops: CDR1 SEHNR, CDR2 FQNEAQ (reference sequence). J was trimmed by 2 bases and V by 5 bases; bases with no gene match: 8. The CDR3 is 15 amino acids. CDR3 sequence (DNA): TGTGCCAGCAGCCTGCTGGGACAGTGTCAAGAGACCCAGTACTTC. As protein: CASSLLGQCQETQYF.

This clonotype was counted ten times or more. This may arise from a read error, as a much more abundant clone is one base away. The V gene is TRBV5-1, the J gene TRBJ2-6, with 9 bases aligning to TRBD1. CDR1 and CDR2 from the germline V gene are SGHRS and YFSETQ. The V and J ends lost 1 base and 0 bases, in that order; junction bases with no gene match: 8. This CDR3 region has 19 residues. This CDR3 reads CASSLSSGTGISGANVLTF. Written as DNA, the CDR3 is TGCGCCAGCAGCTTGTCCTCCGGGACAGGGATCTCTGGGGCCAACGTCCTGACTTTC.

By share, this clonotype counts as hyperexpanded. The gene calls are TRBV6-6 and TRBJ1-3, with unresolved D. The ends were cut back, 2 bases at V and 4 bases at J, with 9 bases in the middle. This CDR3 spans 14 amino acids. In germline, CDR1 is MNHNY, CDR2 SVGAGI (reference sequence). The CDR3 is CASSYEDWGNTIYF. The DNA for the CDR3 is TGTGCCAGCAGTTACGAGGACTGGGGAAACACCATATATTTT.

In its sample, this clonotype ranks as medium-sized (0.01 to 0.1%). The chain is built from TRBV20-1 and TRBJ2-3; D gene uncertain. The V end was cut by 1 base, the J end by 0 bases, with 5 bases between. Germline lookup yields CDR1 DFQATT and CDR2 SNEGSKA (reference sequence). This CDR3 has 13 amino acids. The DNA of the CDR3 is TGCAGTGCTAGAGTTCCTAGCACAGATACGCAGTATTTT. Amino acid sequence: CSARVPSTDTQYF.

A single count supports this clonotype. This chain uses TRBV7-2 with TRBJ2-7; D remains unclear. Per germline, CDR1 SGHTA and CDR2 FQGNSA. This CDR3 is built from 12 residues. V was shortened by 5 bases and J by 5 bases, with 10 bases between the two germline ends. The CDR3 nucleotides are TGTGCCAGCAGCCCCAACGGCGACGAGCAGTACTTC. It translates to CASSPNGDEQYF.